This passage covers 21 T cell receptor beta chains from one sample sequenced in a study of post-analysis software for immune sequencing data. Notes on the study in general: There were about five TRBV segments more frequent in patients than controls, and TRBV5-6, TRBV5-1 and TRBV20-1 were among them.

Tagging with unique molecular identifiers was a feature of the TCR beta cDNA libraries. TCRdb analysed the PCR reads with MiXCR anew, one entry per CDR3 protein. This table holds over 150,000 distinct CDR3 sequences, about 32% found once. These receptors' antigens are unknown. What was sequenced was blood. All receptors come from a girl aged 5 to 17 with multiple sclerosis.

This clonotype has just a few counts. Just one base apart from a much larger clone, this may be a read error. V usage is TRBV29-1 and J usage is TRBJ2-7; TRBD1 matches 10 bases. The V gene's germline CDR1 is SQVTM and CDR2 ANQGSEA. CDR3 size: 13 residues. As DNA, the CDR3 is TGCGGCGTTGAGACAGGGGGCGGGTACGAGCAGTACTTC. This encodes CGVETGGGYEQYF.

V usage is TRBV5-1 and J usage is TRBJ2-3; D gene unclear. Per germline, CDR1 SGHRS and CDR2 YFSETQ. The CDR3 sequence is 14 residues long. The germline V and J ends were trimmed by 0 bases and 6 bases, with 11 bases remaining between them. CDR3 sequence: CASSLGASTDTQYF. CDR3 nucleotide sequence: TGCGCCAGCAGCTTGGGGGCTAGTACGGATACGCAGTATTTT. Full variable domain (rest looked up from reference TRBV5-1 and TRBJ2-3): KAGVTQTPRYLIKTRGQQVTLSCSPISGHRSVSWYQQTPGQGLQFLFEYFSETQRNKGNFPGRFSGRQFSNSRSEMNVSTLELGDSALYLCASSLGASTDTQYFGPGTRLTVL.

This clonotype was seen ten or more times. V gene TRBV6-2 or TRBV6-3 combines with J gene TRBJ2-7; maybe TRBD1 (5 bases). Germline V gives CDR1 MNHEY, CDR2 SVGEGT. V gave up 5 bases and J gave up 4 bases, with 15 bases separating them. The CDR3 length is 14 residues. CDR3: CASSPRPDRYEQYF. The CDR3, as DNA: TGTGCCAGCAGTCCCAGACCAGACAGATACGAGCAGTACTTC.

This clonotype was seen more than once but under ten times. V usage is TRBV20-1 and J usage is TRBJ2-1, with a weak D call TRBD2 (5 bases). The J call may not be correct, given that the DNA end is closer to TRBJ2-7. CDR3 size: 13 residues. Germline CDR1 reads DFQATT; CDR2 reads SNEGSKA (reference sequence). The CDR3 is CSAMVRVRNEQYF. The CDR3 coding sequence is TGCAGTGCTATGGTGAGGGTTCGCAATGAGCAGTACTTC.

The J gene is TRBJ1-4, the V gene TRBV5-1; D unresolved. V was pared by 1 base and J by 3 bases, with 7 bases between. Per germline, CDR1 SGHRS and CDR2 YFSETQ. There are 14 residues in the CDR3. CDR3 sequence (DNA): TGCGCCAGCAGCTTGTCCGGGTCTAATGAAAAACTGTTTTTT. As protein: CASSLSGSNEKLFF.

A note on this clonotype: This may stem from a read error, because a much larger clone lies one nucleotide away. This chain uses TRBV2 with TRBJ2-7, with 10 bases fitting TRBD1. CDR3 length: 13 amino acids. V trimming: 6 bases; J trimming: 3 bases; junction bases outside the gene matches: 2. Germline CDR1 is SNHLY and CDR2 is FYNNEI. CDR3 protein: CASRDRGDYEQYF. The CDR3, as DNA: TGTGCCAGCAGGGACAGGGGGGACTACGAGCAGTACTTC.

This chain connects TRBV20-1 to TRBJ2-3; possibly TRBD1 for D (6 bases). The germline V gene has CDR1 DFQATT and CDR2 SNEGSKA (reference sequence). V lost 6 bases and J lost 7, with 17 bases in between. The CDR3 spans 13 residues. The CDR3 reads CSAKFDRSNTQYF. The CDR3 bases are TGCAGTGCCAAATTCGACAGGTCAAATACGCAGTATTTT.

CDR3 bases: TGCAGTGCTCCCGGACAGGGATCACTGAACACTGAAGCTTTCTTT. Translating it yields CSAPGQGSLNTEAFF. V and J are TRBV20-1 and TRBJ1-1; 8 bases are shared with TRBD1. Trimming removed 5 bases from V and 0 bases from J; junction bases left unmatched: 8. The CDR3 totals 15 residues. The V gene's germline CDR1 is DFQATT and CDR2 SNEGSKA (reference sequence).

This clonotype was seen only once. V and J are TRBV30 and TRBJ1-1; D unclear. The germline V gene has CDR1 GTSNPN and CDR2 SVGIG (reference sequence). The germline V and J ends were trimmed by 5 bases and 4 bases, with 11 bases remaining between them. This CDR3 is 12 amino acids long. This chain's CDR3 is CAWDTATTEAFF. In DNA form, the CDR3 reads TGTGCCTGGGACACCGCGACCACTGAAGCTTTCTTT.

In regard to this clonotype: A much larger clone is a single base away; this may be a read error. The conserved phenylalanine or tryptophan normally closing the CDR3 is absent here, so this likely arose from a read error. The chain recombines TRBV4-1 with TRBJ2-5; 7 bases align to TRBD2. The assigned J gene may be wrong: the sequence end matches TRBJ2-7 better. CDR3 size: 15 residues. Looked up from germline, CDR1 is MGHRA and CDR2 is YSYEKL. The CDR3 nucleotides are TGCGCCAGCAGCCAAGATCTAGCGGATGCCTACGAGCAGTACTGC. It encodes CASSQDLADAYEQYC.

This clonotype has only a few counts. The gene calls are TRBV5-1 and TRBJ2-1; D possibly corresponds to TRBD2 (6 bases). This CDR3 spans 15 amino acids. Germline V gene lookup returns CDR1 SGHRS and CDR2 YFSETQ. Trimming left V 0 bases short and J 9 bases short, with 16 bases between. The CDR3 region is CASSLAGGKVVEQFF. The CDR3 bases are TGCGCCAGCAGCTTGGCTGGCGGGAAAGTGGTTGAGCAGTTCTTC.

The chain couples TRBV5-1 to TRBJ1-2, with D tentatively TRBD1 (6 bases). The germline V and J ends were trimmed by 4 bases and 5 bases, with 21 bases remaining between them. Germline V gene lookup returns CDR1 SGHRS and CDR2 YFSETQ. The CDR3 has 16 amino acids. CDR3 protein: CASSLGQSSFGYGYTF. Written as DNA, the CDR3 is TGCGCCAGCAGCCTAGGACAGAGTTCGTTCGGTTATGGCTACACCTTC.

This clonotype has a count of ten or more. The chain carries TRBV29-1 and TRBJ2-7, with D unresolved. The CDR3 sequence is 14 residues long. The V and J ends lost 4 bases and 0 bases respectively, with 13 bases between them. In germline, CDR1 is SQVTM, CDR2 ANQGSEA. CDR3 bases: TGCAGCGTTGGCTTTGGCAGGCCCTCCTACGAGCAGTACTTC. Its protein product is CSVGFGRPSYEQYF.

This clonotype was recorded once. The chain joins TRBV27 to TRBJ1-6; TRBD1 matches 7 bases. The CDR3 length is 15 residues. Germline values: CDR1 MNHEY, CDR2 SMNVEV (reference sequence). V lost 11 bases, J lost 7 bases, and 14 bases stayed unmatched. CDR3 nucleotide sequence: TGTGCCGGCACCTCGAGAGGGACAGCGAATTCACCCCTCCACTTT. The encoded protein is CAGTSRGTANSPLHF.

This clonotype showed up many times. The gene calls are TRBV4-1 and TRBJ1-5; D is unclear. V lost 1 base and J lost 0, with 4 bases in between. Germline assignment: CDR1 MGHRA and CDR2 YSYEKL. CDR3 length equals 14 residues. Here the CDR3 DNA reads TGCGCCAGCAGCCAAGGGGATAGCAATCAGCCCCAGCATTTT. It translates to CASSQGDSNQPQHF.

This clonotype was found a few times. This clone may be a read error of a much larger clone one base away. The V gene is TRBV4-1, the J gene TRBJ2-1, with D possibly called TRBD1 or TRBD2 (5 bases each). The CDR3 is 16 residues long. Germline assignment: CDR1 MGHRA and CDR2 YSYEKL. The CDR3 loop is CASSHEGPGTYDEQFF. Here the CDR3 DNA reads TGCGCCAGCAGCCACGAGGGACCAGGGACCTACGATGAGCAGTTCTTC.

This clonotype was counted ten times or more. The chain carries TRBV10-3 and TRBJ2-5; D perhaps matches TRBD1 (5 bases). Germline-derived CDR1 and CDR2 are ENHRY and SYGVKD. This CDR3 spans 13 amino acids. V was clipped by 6 bases and J by 5 bases, with 13 bases between them. CDR3: CAISSGMQETQYF. For the CDR3, the DNA is TGTGCCATCAGCTCAGGGATGCAGGAGACCCAGTACTTC.

V gene TRBV7-6 combines with J gene TRBJ2-5; 9 bases are a match to TRBD2. This CDR3 region has 15 residues. Germline CDR1 and CDR2: SGHVS and FNYEAQ. J gave up 4 bases and V 5 bases, and 8 bases lay outside the gene matches. CDR3 in DNA: TGTGCCAGCAGCCCCATTAGCGGGAGTGGAGAGACCCAGTACTTC. Its protein is CASSPISGSGETQYF. The full variable domain, its missing parts supplied by reference TRBV7-6 and TRBJ2-5, is GAGVSQSPRYKVTKRGQDVALRCDPISGHVSLYWYRQALGQGPEFLTYFNYEAQQDKSGLPNDRFSAERPEGSISTLTIQRTEQRDSAMYRCASSPISGSGETQYFGPGTRLLVL.

The chain links TRBV20-1 to TRBJ2-3; the D is unclear. The germline gives CDR1 DFQATT, CDR2 SNEGSKA (reference sequence). Trimming pared 6 bases from V and 4 bases from J, leaving 8 bases between. This CDR3 is built from 11 residues. CDR3 nucleotides: TGCAGTGCCAACCCTTCAGATACGCAGTATTTT. Encoded protein: CSANPSDTQYF.

V usage is TRBV15 and J usage is TRBJ2-1; 14 nucleotides agree with TRBD2. Germline CDR1 LNHNV, CDR2 YYDKDF (reference sequence). The junction had 8 bases not matched to a gene; V was cut back by 3 bases and J by 10 bases. The CDR3 has 16 amino acids. CDR3 bases: TGTGCCACCAGCAGGGTCGGGACTAGCGGGAGAGAAGAGCAGTTCTTC. Encoded protein: CATSRVGTSGREEQFF.

This chain joins TRBV15 and TRBJ2-1; 8 positions agree with TRBD1. The germline V gene encodes CDR1 LNHNV and CDR2 YYDKDF (reference sequence). This CDR3 comprises 15 residues. Trimming took 7 bases from V and 5 from J; bases not matched to a gene: 10. DNA for the CDR3: TGTGCCACCAAAATGGACAGGGCGGGAAACAATGAGCAGTTCTTC. It is translated as CATKMDRAGNNEQFF.